The subject of this entry is one T cell receptor (beta chain). The data stem from a study of blood T cell repertoires in COVID-19. Profiled with immunoSEQ multiplex PCR; TCRdb holds only in-frame clones, not every one. The sample consists of about 55,000 clones, about 93% of them appearing once. V dropped 2 bases and J dropped 5 bases, with 11 bases sitting between them. CDR1 SGHRS and CDR2 YFSETQ come from the germline V gene. This CDR3 is built from 14 residues. The receptor was isolated from a human donor with active COVID-19. The donor label of this sample is uncertain. V is TRBV5-1 and J is TRBJ1-5; D gene ambiguous. The specimen was peripheral blood. The CDR3 nucleotides read TGCGCCAGCAGCTTCGGCGGAAGCGATCAGCCCCAGCATTTT. Amino acid sequence: CASSFGGSDQPQHF.